This TCR beta chain stems from a study of T cells in narcolepsy. Across the whole study: Patients with NT1 or NT2 and healthy control donors were enrolled. General study points: Autoreactive clone sequences were missing from some blood memory CD4+ repertoires. Blood of same and different patients, but not healthy controls, reportedly held recurring autoreactive clonotypes. HCRT-specific and TRIB2-specific autoreactive clonotypes appeared among same-patient CSF and blood CD4+ clonotypes.

Comments on this clone: Its antigen is unidentified.

The V gene's germline CDR1 is MNHEY and CDR2 SMNVEV (reference sequence). This CDR3 spans 16 amino acids. Unmatched junction bases numbered 11, after V lost 4 bases and J lost 5 bases. Profiling relied on immunoSEQ multiplex PCR, and the TCRdb table lists in-frame clones only, not all of them. The table has 20,000 to 25,000 clones, 92% seen once. V is TRBV27 and J is TRBJ1-2; 9 nucleotides agree with TRBD1. Sample: CD45RA- memory CD4+ T cells from PBMCs. The receptor's source is a human donor with narcolepsy. CDR3 sequence: CASSSVPGQGQYGYTF. CDR3 nucleotides: TGTGCCAGCAGTTCCGTCCCGGGACAGGGACAATATGGCTACACCTTC.